Each of the 13 T cell receptor beta chains below was sequenced from the same sample in a study of shared clonotypes between healthy human individuals. Profiling relied on immunoSEQ multiplex PCR, and the TCRdb table lists in-frame clones only, not all of them. The repertoire holds approximately 340,000 clones, with about 73% as singletons. Specimen: memory CD4+ T cells sorted from blood. Subset specified: CD45RA-negative fraction. The receptor source for this set is a man between 25 and 39 years old in good health.

The chain links TRBV10-1 to TRBJ2-1, with 8 positions matching TRBD2. Germline V lookup: CDR1 WNHNN, CDR2 SYGVQD (reference sequence). The CDR3 is 13 amino acids. Trimming at V came to 8 bases and at J to 9 bases, leaving 9 bases not matched to a gene. The CDR3 DNA is TGCGCCAGCGCCGGGACTAGGACCCTTGAGCAGTTCTTC. It translates to CASAGTRTLEQFF.

This clone has only one observation. The V and J genes are TRBV6-5 and TRBJ2-7; perhaps TRBD1 as D (5 bases). The germline V gene has CDR1 MNHEY and CDR2 SVGAGI. CDR3 length: 15 residues. The V and J ends lost 1 base and 0 bases respectively, with 10 bases between them. Here the CDR3 DNA reads TGTGCCAGCAGTTACTTTAGGGGTCCCTCCTACGAGCAGTACTTC. This gives the protein CASSYFRGPSYEQYF.

CDR3 sequence: CASSLKAGGRQFF. CDR3 coding DNA: TGTGCCAGCAGCTTGAAAGCGGGAGGTAGACAGTTCTTC. The chain has TRBV7-9 and TRBJ2-1; TRBD2 matches 9 bases. In germline, CDR1 is SEHNR, CDR2 FQNEAQ (reference sequence). V was pared by 3 bases and J by 13 bases, with 7 bases of the junction left unmatched. CDR3 length: 13 residues.

This sequence joins TRBV6-1 and TRBJ1-5; tentative D call: TRBD1 (5 bases). This CDR3 has 15 amino acids. V was shortened by 6 bases and J by 5 bases, with 17 bases between the two germline ends. CDR1 MNHNS and CDR2 SASEGT come from the germline V gene. CDR3 sequence (DNA): TGTGCCAGCAGGGGGCTCTCCGCGGCCCATCAGCCCCAGCATTTT. Translating it yields CASRGLSAAHQPQHF.

This chain connects TRBV7-8 to TRBJ2-5; possibly TRBD1 for D (6 bases). CDR1 SGHVS and CDR2 FQNEAQ come from the germline V gene. V was cut by 5 bases and J by 2 bases, with 15 bases left in between. The CDR3 is 15 residues long. CDR3 nucleotides: TGTGCCAGCAGCCGAATGCAGGGGATACAAGAGACCCAGTACTTC. Amino acids: CASSRMQGIQETQYF.

The chain carries TRBV7-2 and TRBJ2-1, with 10 bases that match TRBD2. V shed 4 bases, J shed 9 bases, and the junction held 3 bases outside the gene matches. Per the germline V gene, CDR1 is SGHTA and CDR2 is FQGNSA. The CDR3 runs to 13 residues. Here the CDR3 DNA reads TGTGCCAGCAGCTGGACTAGCGGTATTGAGCAGTTCTTC. Translating gives CASSWTSGIEQFF.

This clone was seen a few times. This chain connects TRBV13 to TRBJ2-3, with 10 bases lining up with TRBD1. Germline loops: CDR1 PRHDT, CDR2 FYEKMQ (reference sequence). The CDR3 loop spans 14 amino acids. Germline trimming cut 5 bases from V and 8 bases from J; bases unmatched to any gene: 7. CDR3 region: CASSGRDRGPTQYF. CDR3 nucleotide sequence: TGTGCCAGCAGCGGCCGGGACAGGGGTCCTACGCAGTATTTT.

This clone occurred a few times. Other nucleotide sequences from this sample produce the same CDR3. The V and J genes are TRBV25-1 and TRBJ2-5, with D perhaps matching TRBD1 or TRBD2 (5 bases each). Germline CDR1 reads MGHDK; CDR2 reads SYGVNS. The CDR3 sequence is 14 residues long. The germline V and J ends were trimmed by 3 bases and 5 bases, with 13 bases remaining between them. In DNA, the CDR3 is TGTGCCAGCAGTGAGTCTGGGGGTCGGGAGACCCAGTACTTC. The encoded protein is CASSESGGRETQYF. Variable domain in full (rest from reference TRBV25-1 and TRBJ2-5): EADIYQTPRYLVIGTGKKITLECSQTMGHDKMYWYQQDPGMELHLIHYSYGVNSTEKGDLSSESTVSRIRTEHFPLTLESARPSHTSQYLCASSESGGRETQYFGPGTRLLVL.

The rearrangement joins TRBV20-1 to TRBJ1-1; D ambiguous. The CDR3 has 10 amino acids. Germline CDR1 reads DFQATT; CDR2 reads SNEGSKA (reference sequence). CDR3 coding DNA: TGCCTCAGTAGGTTTACTGAAGCTTTCTTT. Translation gives CLSRFTEAFF.

This clone was observed a single time. The genes are TRBV5-4 and TRBJ1-1; D is perhaps TRBD1 (6 bases). CDR1 is SGHNT, CDR2 YYREEE, per germline (reference sequence). The V end was cut by 9 bases, the J end by 1 base, with 13 bases between. This CDR3 spans 13 amino acids. The CDR3 spells CATQQGRNTEAFF. DNA for the CDR3: TGTGCCACACAACAGGGAAGGAACACTGAAGCTTTCTTT.

This clone was detected once. The gene calls are TRBV2 and TRBJ1-2, with D unclear. Germline V gene sequence: CDR1 SNHLY, CDR2 FYNNEI. V lost 4 bases to trimming and J lost 8 bases, with 17 bases between them. This CDR3 has 14 residues. CDR3 protein: CASSVLTRMDGYTF. The CDR3 DNA sequence: TGTGCCAGCAGTGTTCTTACGCGGATGGACGGCTACACCTTC.

The rearrangement links TRBV6-6 to TRBJ2-7, with D perhaps TRBD2 (6 bases). The CDR3 contains 14 residues. With 2 bases removed from V and 0 bases from J, the gap between germline ends came to 8 bases. Germline assignment: CDR1 MNHNY and CDR2 SVGAGI (reference sequence). CDR3 in DNA: TGTGCCAGCAGTTACCTTAGCGGCTCCTACGAGCAGTACTTC. Translated: CASSYLSGSYEQYF.

CDR3 residues: CASSLTSTQTQYF. In DNA form, the CDR3 reads TGTGCCAGCAGCTTAACTAGCACCCAGACCCAGTACTTC. V is TRBV5-6 and J is TRBJ2-5, with D perhaps TRBD2 (6 bases). The germline CDR1 and CDR2 sequences are SGHDT and YYEEEE. V gave up 2 bases and J gave up 6 bases, with 11 bases separating them. The CDR3 sequence is 13 residues long.